This TCR beta chain was recorded in a study of blood T cell repertoires in COVID-19 (dated by TCRdb to between 2020 and 2021). Some background on the complete study: Samples from collaborators originated in the United States, Italy and Spain and spanned both the acute and convalescent phases of COVID-19. The prospective study material was composed of cDNA or gDNA derived from T cells, B-cell-depleted T cells, or PBMCs. Subjects who had been exposed to COVID-19, were actively infected with it, or had recovered from it provided the deeply sampled blood TCRbeta repertoires that made up the dataset. The repertoires were released in a freely available public database intended as a resource for research on the immune response to SARS-CoV-2. The samples were drawn from two sources: the first 160 participants of the ongoing ImmuneRACE study, and approximately 1,300 subjects contributed by 6 global collaborators. Nearly every sample came with metadata listing a de-identified subject ID, COVID-19 status, age in years and sex. Where available, HLA class I and class II types were obtained from metadata supplied by the sample provider rather than from assay-based typing. On the study overall, not on this receptor specifically: How much clinical and demographic metadata was included differed by source and by participant, and the metadata was provided uncurated.

At one collaborating source in Seattle, patients were enrolled during active infection and were followed longitudinally through the course of disease. Collaborating institutions collected whole blood in K2EDTA tubes following their own protocols. For TCRbeta analysis, collaborators shipped samples in one of three forms: frozen whole blood, isolated PBMCs, or DNA extracted from either of those sample types. A word on this clone: It lacks a known antigen. No base qualities exist here, and no much larger clone lies one base off it.

TCRbeta CDR3 regions were amplified from genomic DNA by means of the immunoSEQ Assay, a bias-controlled multiplex PCR. The study's processing was this. The number of nucleated cells in each sample was estimated by amplification of reference gene primers within the assay. To quantify the absolute abundance of each unique TCRbeta CDR3 rearrangement, sequence reads were collapsed and filtered. For each sample, productive Simpson clonality was calculated by taking the square root of Simpson's diversity index across productive rearrangements. TCRdb re-hosts the immuneACCESS table, in-frame sequences only. Its copies lack some clones; in the studies checked, an unresolved V gene accounts for under half of them, and the cause for the rest is not known. The D gene and trimming were derived from the DNA, and the V and J assignments and clone size from that table. The sample table contains some 360,000 clones; only one count was recorded for over 75% of them. The biggest ten clones account for roughly 2% of the sample.

Inclusive of the bounding cysteine and phenylalanine, the CDR3 is 14 residues long. Only CDR3 DNA remains: 42 bases, in frame from the first base. Taken from the germline V gene, the CDR1 and CDR2 loops are SGDLS and YYNGEE. The V end loses 4 bases and the J end loses 7 bases, and a stretch of 18 bases separates them. The receptor's source is a woman aged 55-69 years with COVID-19, enrolled during active disease. Recombination connected TRBV9 to TRBJ2-7; the D gene cannot be resolved reliably. The sample was peripheral blood. The encoded CDR3 is CASSPRSPPGEQYF. The nucleotide sequence reads TGTGCCAGCAGCCCACGGAGCCCTCCCGGGGAGCAGTACTTC.